These T cell receptor beta chains were read from a single sample in a study of cytomegalovirus exposure and HLA in healthy donors. The method was immunoSEQ multiplex PCR; TCRdb's version includes in-frame clones alone and lacks a portion of them. The sample comprises 95,000 to 100,000 clones, around 77% of which are singletons, and roughly 7.1% rests with the top ten. Sample: PBMCs. The source of these receptors is a female donor in good health and CMV-seronegative. The CDR3 runs from the conserved cysteine through the conserved F or W. The D gene is left open where the match is weak. Not all rows give a size; the values are once, few, many and, for expanded clones, a class.

J gene: TRBJ2-7; clone size: few; V gene: TRBV7-2; D gene: TRBD1; CDR3 protein: CASSYSRTGASEQYF; CDR3 DNA: TGTGCCAGCAGCTATTCAAGGACAGGGGCCTCCGAGCAGTACTTC
J gene: TRBJ1-1; clone size: few; V gene: TRBV14; D gene: -; CDR3 protein: CASSQEGQGGAEAFF; CDR3 DNA: TGTGCCAGCAGCCAAGAGGGGCAGGGAGGGGCTGAAGCTTTCTTT
J gene: TRBJ2-1; clone size: -; V gene: TRBV15; D gene: TRBD1; CDR3 protein: CATSRGPGQGNVLSYNEQFF; CDR3 DNA: TGTGCCACCAGCAGAGGCCCGGGACAGGGGAATGTTTTGTCCTACAATGAGCAGTTCTTC
J gene: TRBJ2-1; clone size: few; V gene: TRBV15; D gene: TRBD2; CDR3 protein: CATADTGTSGKGNNEQFF; CDR3 DNA: TGTGCCACCGCGGACACAGGGACTAGCGGGAAGGGCAATAATGAGCAGTTCTTC
J gene: TRBJ2-7; clone size: -; V gene: TRBV6-6; D gene: -; CDR3 protein: CASSSRRHEQYF; CDR3 DNA: TGTGCCAGCAGTTCTAGGAGGCACGAGCAGTACTTC
J gene: TRBJ2-7; clone size: few; V gene: TRBV6-5; D gene: -; CDR3 protein: CASSYSGGTYEQYF; CDR3 DNA: TGTGCCAGCAGTTATTCCGGAGGGACCTACGAGCAGTACTTC
J gene: TRBJ1-3; clone size: -; V gene: TRBV6-1; D gene: TRBD1; CDR3 protein: CASSRTGSGNTIYF; CDR3 DNA: TGTGCCAGCAGTCGGACAGGGTCTGGAAACACCATATATTTT
J gene: TRBJ1-2; clone size: -; V gene: TRBV7-3; D gene: TRBD1; CDR3 protein: CASNYLGQGDPHNYGYTF; CDR3 DNA: TGTGCCAGCAATTATTTGGGACAGGGGGACCCCCATAACTATGGCTACACCTTC
J gene: TRBJ2-3; clone size: -; V gene: TRBV9; D gene: TRBD2; CDR3 protein: CASSARLAGRTDTQYF; CDR3 DNA: TGTGCCAGCAGCGCCCGACTAGCGGGAAGGACAGATACGCAGTATTTT
J gene: TRBJ2-1; clone size: -; V gene: TRBV5-4; D gene: TRBD2; CDR3 protein: CASSLLAGGKNEQFF; CDR3 DNA: TGTGCCAGCAGCCTCTTGGCGGGAGGAAAGAATGAGCAGTTCTTC
J gene: TRBJ2-1; clone size: -; V gene: TRBV9; D gene: TRBD2; CDR3 protein: CASSLGGGNNEQFF; CDR3 DNA: TGTGCCAGCAGCCTCGGGGGGGGCAACAATGAGCAGTTCTTC
J gene: TRBJ2-5; clone size: -; V gene: TRBV12-2; D gene: -; CDR3 protein: CASRKDSSGEETQYF; CDR3 DNA: TGTGCAAGTCGCAAAGACAGCTCGGGGGAAGAGACCCAGTACTTC
J gene: TRBJ2-6; clone size: once; V gene: TRBV27; D gene: TRBD1; CDR3 protein: CASSRTTGDGANVLTF; CDR3 DNA: TGTGCCAGCAGTCGTACGACAGGGGATGGGGCCAACGTCCTGACTTTC
J gene: TRBJ2-3; clone size: -; V gene: TRBV19; D gene: -; CDR3 protein: CASRQPGLTDTQYF; CDR3 DNA: TGTGCCAGTAGACAACCGGGACTCACAGATACGCAGTATTTT
J gene: TRBJ1-3; clone size: -; V gene: TRBV28; D gene: -; CDR3 protein: CASSTGYSGNTIYF; CDR3 DNA: TGTGCCAGCAGTACAGGTTACTCTGGAAACACCATATATTTT
J gene: TRBJ1-5; clone size: -; V gene: TRBV6-5; D gene: -; CDR3 protein: CASSYSNANQPQHF; CDR3 DNA: TGTGCCAGCAGTTACTCGAATGCGAATCAGCCCCAGCATTTT
J gene: TRBJ2-3; clone size: -; V gene: TRBV5-6; D gene: -; CDR3 protein: CASSPVRGYSYTQYF; CDR3 DNA: TGTGCCAGCAGTCCGGTTAGGGGATACTCCTATACGCAGTATTTT
J gene: TRBJ2-3; clone size: -; V gene: TRBV5-5; D gene: TRBD2; CDR3 protein: CASSLGLELTDTQYF; CDR3 DNA: TGTGCCAGCAGCCTGGGACTAGAGCTGACAGATACGCAGTATTTT
J gene: TRBJ2-7; clone size: once; V gene: TRBV5-4; D gene: TRBD2; CDR3 protein: CASSLDSGGIYEQYF; CDR3 DNA: TGTGCCAGCAGCTTAGATAGCGGGGGTATCTACGAGCAGTACTTC
J gene: TRBJ1-2; clone size: -; V gene: TRBV5-3; D gene: -; CDR3 protein: CARSSRRDTGLNYGYTF; CDR3 DNA: TGTGCCAGAAGCTCCCGCCGGGACACAGGTTTAAACTATGGCTACACCTTC
J gene: TRBJ2-3; clone size: -; V gene: TRBV5-1; D gene: TRBD2; CDR3 protein: CASSLDPSRLAATDTQYF; CDR3 DNA: TGCGCCAGCAGCTTGGACCCCTCCCGACTAGCGGCTACAGATACGCAGTATTTT
J gene: TRBJ1-2; clone size: -; V gene: TRBV28; D gene: TRBD1; CDR3 protein: CASSLEGARGYTF; CDR3 DNA: TGTGCCAGCAGTTTAGAGGGGGCGCGAGGCTACACCTTC
J gene: TRBJ2-1; clone size: -; V gene: TRBV5-4; D gene: -; CDR3 protein: CASSFGWGSDNEQFF; CDR3 DNA: TGTGCCAGCAGCTTTGGCTGGGGTAGCGACAATGAGCAGTTCTTC
J gene: TRBJ2-5; clone size: -; V gene: TRBV5-6; D gene: -; CDR3 protein: CASSLWGGGGRETQYF; CDR3 DNA: TGTGCCAGCAGCTTGTGGGGGGGAGGGGGGCGAGAGACCCAGTACTTC
J gene: TRBJ1-3; clone size: -; V gene: TRBV11-2; D gene: -; CDR3 protein: CASSSLPGNTIYF; CDR3 DNA: TGTGCCAGCAGCTCACTCCCTGGAAACACCATATATTTT
J gene: TRBJ1-5; clone size: -; V gene: TRBV27; D gene: -; CDR3 protein: CASSYGSSNQPQHF; CDR3 DNA: TGTGCCAGCAGTTACGGGAGTAGCAATCAGCCCCAGCATTTT
J gene: TRBJ2-3; clone size: once; V gene: TRBV5-1; D gene: TRBD2; CDR3 protein: CASSTGLAGVLVDTQYF; CDR3 DNA: TGCGCCAGCAGCACCGGACTAGCGGGGGTGTTGGTAGATACGCAGTATTTT
J gene: TRBJ1-5; clone size: -; V gene: TRBV19; D gene: TRBD1; CDR3 protein: CASSIGAGGGSNQPQHF; CDR3 DNA: TGTGCCAGTAGTATAGGGGCAGGGGGAGGCAGCAATCAGCCCCAGCATTTT